The TCR beta chain under discussion was sequenced for a study of shared clonotypes between healthy human individuals. Details on this clone: The antigen is undetermined.

Germline V gene sequence: CDR1 SGHVS, CDR2 FNYEAQ. The CDR3 runs 14 residues. V was shortened by 1 base and J by 4 bases, with 9 bases between the two germline ends. Unsorted PBMC DNA went through sequencing on ten immunoSEQ deep assay plates. Method: immunoSEQ multiplex PCR; TCRdb's copy keeps in-frame clones and lacks some. Among 450,000 to 550,000 clones listed, around 79% were seen once. Findings and caveats of the study: Blood was the only sampled material, and tissue repertoires likely differ.

The TCR comes from a woman aged 40 to 49 in good health. Some clones in this sample may be carry-over from other donors' samples. The source material was PBMCs. The genes are TRBV7-6 and TRBJ2-3; D not resolved. CDR3 DNA sequence: TGTGCCAGCAGCTTAGGCGGCGGAGCAGATACGCAGTATTTT. This sequence encodes CASSLGGGADTQYF.